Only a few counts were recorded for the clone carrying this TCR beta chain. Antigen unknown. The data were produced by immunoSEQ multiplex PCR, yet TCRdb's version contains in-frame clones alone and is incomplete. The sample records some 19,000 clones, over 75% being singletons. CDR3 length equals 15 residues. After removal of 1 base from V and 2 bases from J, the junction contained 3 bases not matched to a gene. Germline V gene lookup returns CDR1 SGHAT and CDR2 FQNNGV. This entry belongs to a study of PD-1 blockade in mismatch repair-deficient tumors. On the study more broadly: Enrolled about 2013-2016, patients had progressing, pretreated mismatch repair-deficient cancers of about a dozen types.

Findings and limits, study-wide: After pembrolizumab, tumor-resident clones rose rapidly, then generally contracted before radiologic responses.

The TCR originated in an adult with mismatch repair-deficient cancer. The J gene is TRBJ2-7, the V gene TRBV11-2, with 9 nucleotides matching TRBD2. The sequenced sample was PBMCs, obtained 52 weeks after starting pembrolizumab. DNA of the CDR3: TGTGCCAGCAGCTTAGGGGCGGGAGGGCCCTACGAGCAGTACTTC. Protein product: CASSLGAGGPYEQYF.